The 20 T cell receptor beta chains below come from one sample, sequenced in a study of beta chain features in type 1 diabetes. Points from the study as a whole: Shortening of TCRB CDR3s, moderate but significant, appeared in all four CD4+ subsets of Type 1 diabetes patients.

The study reverse transcribed the entire isolated RNA, so it sequenced expressed TCRB transcripts. Clones were read by immunoSEQ multiplex PCR, and TCRdb kept only the in-frame ones, dropping some. The repertoire holds 630,000 or so clones, with around 15% as singletons. Antigen specificity for these receptors is unknown. Sequenced sample: naive CD4+ T cells from blood. These receptors came from a man aged 18 to 29 with type 1 diabetes.

J is TRBJ1-4 and V is TRBV15; D not certain. Germline CDR1 is LNHNV and CDR2 is YYDKDF (reference sequence). Trimming shortened V by 0 bases and J by 8 bases, and 7 bases separated the two germline ends. The length of the CDR3 is 13 residues. The CDR3 sequence: CATSRDVGEKLFF. CDR3 nucleotides: TGTGCCACCAGCAGAGATGTCGGCGAAAAACTGTTTTTT.

The chain has TRBV7-3 and TRBJ2-3, with 11 bases aligning to TRBD2. The CDR3 is made up of 14 amino acids. Germline-derived CDR1 and CDR2 are SGHTA and FQGTGA. V shed 6 bases and J 3 bases; nucleotides not matched to a gene: 2. Written as DNA, the CDR3 is TGTGCCAGCAGACTAGCGGGAGAGACAGATACGCAGTATTTT. It specifies CASRLAGETDTQYF.

This clone is a singleton in its sample. This rearrangement joins TRBV9 to TRBJ2-1; D is unresolved. Between the trimmed V and J ends, which lost 1 base and 4 bases, there was a span of 6 bases. CDR1 SGDLS and CDR2 YYNGEE come from the germline V gene. The CDR3 has 13 residues. The CDR3 DNA reads TGTGCCAGCAGCGTAACCCGGTACAATGAGCAGTTCTTC. This gives the protein CASSVTRYNEQFF.

The V and J genes are TRBV27 and TRBJ2-1, with D tentatively TRBD1 or TRBD2 (5 bases each). This CDR3 is built from 15 residues. V was pared by 5 bases and J by 5 bases, with 16 bases between. Per germline, CDR1 MNHEY and CDR2 SMNVEV (reference sequence). The CDR3 here is CASSMGDGPHNEQFF. In nucleotides, the CDR3 is TGTGCCAGCAGTATGGGGGACGGACCCCACAATGAGCAGTTCTTC.

This rearrangement joins TRBV18 to TRBJ1-6, with 8 positions matching TRBD1. The germline V gene has CDR1 KGHSH and CDR2 LQKENI. The CDR3 runs 16 residues. Trimming at V came to 3 bases and at J to 7 bases, leaving 8 bases not matched to a gene. The CDR3 sequence is CASSPVTGVGNSPLHF. DNA for the CDR3: TGTGCCAGCTCACCCGTGACAGGGGTCGGAAATTCACCCCTCCACTTT.

This clone was seen more than once but under ten times. The gene calls are TRBV15 and TRBJ2-7, with D perhaps matching TRBD2 (6 bases). The germline V gene encodes CDR1 LNHNV and CDR2 YYDKDF (reference sequence). V was pared by 1 base and J by 7 bases, with 11 bases between. The CDR3 covers 13 residues. The CDR3 DNA is TGTGCCACCAGCAGAGTGCGGGCGGGGGAGCAGTACTTC. Translating it yields CATSRVRAGEQYF.

This clone was seen more than once but under ten times. The V call is TRBV11-2, the J call TRBJ2-3; 9 nucleotides align to TRBD2. The ends lost 3 bases at V and 1 base at J; junction bases unmatched: 11. Germline V lookup: CDR1 SGHAT, CDR2 FQNNGV. The CDR3 is made up of 18 amino acids. The CDR3: CASSLVAGGSLGTDTQYF. For the CDR3, the DNA is TGTGCCAGCAGCTTGGTGGCGGGAGGGTCCCTAGGCACAGATACGCAGTATTTT.

A few counts support this clone. This chain links TRBV30 with TRBJ2-2; a possible D gene is TRBD2 (5 bases). CDR1 is GTSNPN and CDR2 is SVGIG in the germline V gene (reference sequence). Trimming removed 0 bases from V and 4 bases from J, with 9 bases in between. CDR3 size: 14 residues. CDR3 amino acids: CAWSVVGSTGELFF. As DNA, the CDR3 is TGTGCCTGGAGTGTTGTAGGGAGCACCGGGGAGCTGTTTTTT.

There are a few counts of this clone. The V and J genes are TRBV5-1 and TRBJ2-2; 7 bases fit TRBD1. CDR1 is SGHRS, CDR2 YFSETQ, per germline. The V and J ends lost 5 bases and 0 bases, in that order; junction bases with no gene match: 7. The CDR3 covers 16 residues. The CDR3 loop is CASRSGTATNTGELFF. In nucleotides, the CDR3 is TGCGCCAGCAGATCCGGGACAGCGACGAACACCGGGGAGCTGTTTTTT.

The table lists this clone with a few counts. The CDR3 nucleotides read TGTGCCACCAACCCGTTGGCGGGTTCGCGGTATGGCTACACCTTC. It specifies CATNPLAGSRYGYTF. The chain uses TRBV15 and TRBJ1-2; D call uncertain. V gave up 7 bases and J gave up 5 bases, with 20 bases separating them. CDR3 length: 15 residues. CDR1 is LNHNV, CDR2 YYDKDF, per germline (reference sequence). Variable domain in full (rest from reference TRBV15 and TRBJ1-2): DAMVIQNPRYQVTQFGKPVTLSCSQTLNHNVMYWYQQKSSQAPKLLFHYYDKDFNNEADTPDNFQSRRPNTSFCFLDIRSPGLGDTAMYLCATNPLAGSRYGYTFGSGTRLTVV.

The V gene is TRBV10-3, the J gene TRBJ2-7, with 8 bases fitting TRBD1. Germline values: CDR1 ENHRY, CDR2 SYGVKD. Trimming cost V 0 bases and J 1 base; bases outside gene matches: 5. The CDR3 has 16 amino acids. CDR3 nucleotides: TGTGCCATCAGTGAGTCGATCGGGACAGGATCCTACGAGCAGTACTTC. This sequence encodes CAISESIGTGSYEQYF.

This clone has only a few counts. The chain has TRBV27 and TRBJ2-1; D possibly corresponds to TRBD2 (6 bases). V lost 3 bases and J lost 0, with 9 bases in between. CDR3 length equals 15 residues. Germline CDR1 reads MNHEY; CDR2 reads SMNVEV (reference sequence). The CDR3 DNA reads as TGTGCCAGCAGTTTGCGGGATAACTCCTACAATGAGCAGTTCTTC. This sequence encodes CASSLRDNSYNEQFF.

This clone was found a few times. The genes are TRBV7-9 and TRBJ2-1; possibly TRBD1 or TRBD2 for D (5 bases each). CDR1 is SEHNR and CDR2 is FQNEAQ in the germline V gene (reference sequence). The CDR3 extends over 14 amino acids. With 8 bases removed from V and 1 base from J, the gap between germline ends came to 12 bases. The CDR3 DNA sequence: TGTGCCAGCTTAGAGTGGGGGTCCTACAATGAGCAGTTCTTC. Translating gives CASLEWGSYNEQFF.

This chain uses TRBV18 with TRBJ1-1; 9 nucleotides agree with TRBD1. The germline V gene has CDR1 KGHSH and CDR2 LQKENI. The CDR3 covers 17 residues. V dropped 3 bases and J dropped 0; count of bases not matched to a gene: 8. The CDR3 reads CASSPGTGKLMNTEAFF. The CDR3 DNA is TGTGCCAGCTCACCGGGGACAGGGAAGTTGATGAACACTGAAGCTTTCTTT.

CDR3 coding DNA: TGTGCCATCAGTGCGCCTCTTAGCGGTCCTGGAAACACCATATATTTT. Amino acids: CAISAPLSGPGNTIYF. The chain links TRBV10-3 to TRBJ1-3; D ambiguous. The CDR3 totals 16 residues. Germline V gene lookup returns CDR1 ENHRY and CDR2 SYGVKD. The germline V and J ends were trimmed by 4 bases and 2 bases, with 15 bases remaining between them.

This chain uses TRBV4-3 with TRBJ2-3, with D possibly TRBD2 on 6 matching bases. V lost 1 base to trimming and J lost 1 base, with 15 bases between them. CDR1 is LGHNA, CDR2 YSLEER, per germline. The CDR3 totals 17 residues. This CDR3 is CASSQAPPPGGTDTQYF. CDR3 coding DNA: TGCGCCAGCAGCCAAGCCCCCCCTCCGGGGGGCACAGATACGCAGTATTTT.

V is TRBV30 and J is TRBJ1-1; 9 nucleotides line up with TRBD1. CDR1 is GTSNPN, CDR2 SVGIG, per germline (reference sequence). Trimming removed 0 bases from V and 0 bases from J; junction bases left unmatched: 8. The CDR3 length is 17 residues. CDR3 protein: CAWSVAGQGIVNTEAFF. The CDR3 DNA sequence: TGTGCCTGGAGTGTAGCGGGACAGGGAATAGTGAACACTGAAGCTTTCTTT.

This clone was seen a few times. Additional DNA sequences in this sample encode the identical CDR3. The CDR3 here is CATSRAGSYNEQFF. The DNA of the CDR3 is TGTGCCACCAGCAGAGCAGGCTCCTACAATGAGCAGTTCTTC. J is TRBJ2-1 and V is TRBV15; D ambiguous. Germline V gene lookup returns CDR1 LNHNV and CDR2 YYDKDF (reference sequence). V was shortened by 1 base and J by 0 bases, with 4 bases between the two germline ends. The CDR3 totals 14 residues.

This clone was recorded a few times. The V gene is TRBV20-1, the J gene TRBJ2-7; D possibly corresponds to TRBD1 (6 bases). Germline V gene sequence: CDR1 DFQATT, CDR2 SNEGSKA (reference sequence). The V end lost 4 bases, the J end lost 6 bases, and 10 bases lay between the germline ends. The CDR3 loop spans 11 amino acids. CDR3 nucleotide sequence: TGCAGTGCTACGGACAGCACCGAGCAGTACTTC. It is translated as CSATDSTEQYF.

In this sample, this clone turned up a few times. The chain uses TRBV7-2 and TRBJ2-1; possibly TRBD1 or TRBD2 for D (6 bases each). This CDR3 region has 17 residues. V lost 8 bases and J 0 bases, leaving 20 bases between the germline ends. Germline V gene sequence: CDR1 SGHTA, CDR2 FQGNSA. CDR3 DNA sequence: TGTGCCAGCCGAACTAGGGGGACTTTTAGCTCCTACAATGAGCAGTTCTTC. Protein sequence: CASRTRGTFSSYNEQFF. Using reference TRBV7-2 and TRBJ2-1 for the parts outside the CDR3, the full variable domain is GAGVSQSPSNKVTEKGKDVELRCDPISGHTALYWYRQSLGQGLEFLIYFQGNSAPDKSGLPSDRFSAERTGGSVSTLTIQRTQQEDSAVYLCASRTRGTFSSYNEQFFGPGTRLTVL.